This TCR beta chain was identified during a study of blood T cell repertoires in COVID-19. Produced via immunoSEQ multiplex PCR; TCRdb's table is partial and in-frame only. The data hold some 75,000 clones, with less than 90% observed a single time. The sample consisted of peripheral blood. The clonotype originates from a man in his fifties with COVID-19, enrolled during active disease.

The CDR3 sequence: CASSFVDSQDPNYGYTF. The CDR3 bases are TGTGCCAGCAGCTTCGTGGACAGCCAAGATCCTAACTATGGCTACACCTTC. This chain uses TRBV5-5 with TRBJ1-2; D is possibly TRBD1 (6 bases). The germline V and J ends were trimmed by 2 bases and 0 bases, with 17 bases remaining between them. The CDR3 spans 17 residues. Germline values: CDR1 SGHKS, CDR2 YYEKEE (reference sequence).